This T cell receptor beta chain was sequenced during a study of graft-versus-host responses after intestinal transplantation (dated by TCRdb to the early 2020s). Background for the entire study: Multivisceral, liver-intestinal, or isolated intestinal transplants were received by the recipients. Every recipient was given anti-thymocyte globulin induction, followed by roughly 3 years of maintenance tacrolimus and steroids. Bulk TCR-beta CDR3 sequencing was used to track graft-versus-host and host-versus-graft alloreactive T cell clones in the graft, circulation and bone marrow after intestinal transplantation. To identify alloreactive clones, pre-transplant mixed lymphocyte reaction products were sequenced and then compared with unstimulated pre-transplant donor and recipient T cells. Of the roughly 26 intestinal transplant recipients enrolled in the cohort, one of whom was a retransplant, 3 patients without pretransplant specimens were excluded. Donor T cell macrochimerism was defined as a peak of at least 4% donor T cells among recipient peripheral blood mononuclear cells. Samples from a few later patients were sequenced in-house on an Illumina MiSeq with MiXCR processing rather than by the commercial service. Broader findings and caveats from the paper: GvH clones were detected in recipient bone marrow, and some appeared earlier in ileal mucosa or blood, consistent with an intestinal mucosal origin. The conclusions were limited by the relatively low number and heterogeneity of the intestinal transplant patients. Early after transplant, peak levels of circulating GvH clones were associated with declines in HvG clones. Patients with donor T cell macrochimerism had high GvH to HvG T cell clonal ratios in their allografts.

CDR1 and CDR2, looked up from the germline V gene, are SGHTA and FQGTGA. The junction shows trimming of 5 bases on V and 5 bases on J, plus 13 bases between the germline ends. The CDR3, cysteine through phenylalanine, is 13 amino acids long. The only DNA kept is the CDR3, 39 bases in frame from the first base. In the first month after transplant, blood samples were collected up to 4 times, and after that at least monthly when available. Worth noting for this clone: No antigen is known for it. Within one base of it there is no much larger clone, and no base qualities were kept.

The receptor library was made with the immunoSEQ multiplex PCR assay. High-throughput TCR-beta CDR3 sequencing of genomic DNA from most patients was performed by Adaptive Biotechnologies. The study's own analysis went as follows. TCR sequencing data were retrieved from Adaptive's ImmunoSEQ software for roughly 20 patients, whereas a few other patients were processed with MiXCR and VDJtools. Because the origin of CDR3 nucleotide sequences shared between donor and recipient could not be assigned, those sequences were removed. To be classed as alloreactive, a clone needed at least 2-fold expansion over unstimulated cells and a minimum CFSE-low frequency of 0.002% (template counts) or 0.001% (read counts). Clones were considered mappable if detected in sequenced pre-transplant spleen, lymph node, or MLR CFSE-low populations of the donor or recipient. Cumulative frequency of alloreactive clones was calculated as a percentage of all sequences weighted by copy number. Sourced from immuneACCESS, this table was stored by TCRdb with only in-frame sequences that have V and J called. A share of the clones is absent; for the studies checked, an unresolved V gene accounts for under half, and the remainder has no known explanation. V, J and clone size reflect that table, while D and trimming were determined from the DNA. The sample yields more than 20,000 clones; around four fifths were counted once. Together, the top ten hold roughly 1.1% of the sample.

This chain joins TRBV7-3 to TRBJ2-7; TRBD1 is a possible D gene, resting on 6 matching bases. The sequencing here drew on PBMCs, taken approximately 29 days after intestinal transplant. The sequence was collected from a human patient who received an intestinal transplant, so some T cells may come from the graft donor. The bases read TGTGCCAGCAGCACCGGGACAATCGACGAGCAGTACTTC. This yields the protein CASSTGTIDEQYF.